A single sample is the source of the 9 T cell receptor beta chains below, sequenced in a study of T-cell reconstitution after alpha-beta-depleted transplantation in children. Unique molecular identifiers were used in preparing the TCRbeta library. TCRdb processed the PCR reads anew with MiXCR; each CDR3 protein has one entry. The table lists some 520,000 distinct CDR3 sequences, approximately 30% of them singletons. This material consisted of PBMCs from the stem cell graft donor, taken from the stem cell graft. Source of these receptors: a human donor who donated a stem cell graft to a child with aplastic anemia.

This clonotype was recorded many times. The rearrangement uses TRBV3-1 and TRBJ2-7; TRBD2 might be the D (6 bases). Germline V gene data show CDR1 as LGHDT and CDR2 as YNNKEL (reference sequence). The V and J ends lost 3 bases and 3 bases respectively, with 15 bases between them. The CDR3 extends over 15 amino acids. As DNA, the CDR3 is TGTGCCAGCAGCCACGGGGGAGACCTTATCTACGAGCAGTACTTC. This gives the protein CASSHGGDLIYEQYF.

The chain employs TRBV5-1 and TRBJ1-1; no clear D. CDR1 and CDR2 from the germline V gene are SGHRS and YFSETQ. This CDR3 is 13 amino acids long. The V end lost 5 bases, the J end lost 4 bases, and 12 bases lay between the germline ends. Here the CDR3 reads CASSPNTFTEAFF. The CDR3 DNA reads as TGCGCCAGCAGTCCGAATACATTCACTGAAGCTTTCTTT.

This clonotype turned up a few times. The chain employs TRBV12-3 or TRBV12-4 and TRBJ2-7, with 7 bases identical to TRBD2. V dropped 7 bases and J dropped 6; count of bases not matched to a gene: 15. The CDR3 consists of 15 residues. The DNA of the CDR3 is TGTGCCAGCACCGGGACGGGGGGACTCCGCCCCGAGCAGTACTTC. It is translated as CASTGTGGLRPEQYF.

This chain connects TRBV10-3 to TRBJ2-3; the D is unclear. The CDR3 is 15 residues long. Germline V CDR1 and CDR2: ENHRY, SYGVKD. Trimming shortened V by 0 bases and J by 0 bases, and 7 bases separated the two germline ends. As DNA, the CDR3 is TGTGCCATCAGTGAGTCGATGGGCAGCACAGATACGCAGTATTTT. It encodes CAISESMGSTDTQYF.

Comments on this clonotype: The junction departs from the called germline gene at one end, perhaps through a read error. The rearrangement links TRBV19 to TRBJ1-1, with TRBD1 identical over 10 bases. This CDR3 is built from 14 residues. Looked up from germline, CDR1 is LNHDA and CDR2 is SQIVND (reference sequence). The CDR3 coding sequence is TGTGCCAGTAGTATGGGTGAATTGGGGGACAGGGGTGCCTTT. Translation: CASSMGELGDRGAF.

The chain recombines TRBV20-1 with TRBJ1-5; D might be TRBD1 (5 bases). Germline values: CDR1 DFQATT, CDR2 SNEGSKA (reference sequence). The CDR3 consists of 14 residues. Trimming left V 6 bases short and J 4 bases short, with 16 bases between. The CDR3 DNA reads TGCAGTGCCACAACAGGTCCACTAAATCAGCCCCAGCATTTT. Translation gives CSATTGPLNQPQHF.

The chain recombines TRBV21-1 with TRBJ1-2. TRBV21-1 is flagged as a pseudogene. The CDR3 runs to 15 residues. This CDR3 is CASSKGQASEAGYTF. The CDR3 nucleotides are TGTGCCAGCAGCAAAGGGCAAGCCAGCGAGGCGGGCTACACCTTC.

This chain links TRBV29-1 with TRBJ1-1; D is unresolved. The germline CDR1 and CDR2 sequences are SQVTM and ANQGSEA. Trimming stripped 6 bases from V and 5 bases from J, with 13 bases between. CDR3 size: 12 residues. The CDR3 sequence: CSVGGFNTEAFF. In nucleotides, the CDR3 is TGCAGCGTGGGCGGTTTTAATACTGAAGCTTTCTTT.

This clonotype was counted between two and nine times. This chain's CDR3 is CASRPGTSGRGYEQYV. The CDR3 region has the DNA TGTGCCAGCAGACCCGGGACTAGCGGGAGGGGGTACGAGCAGTACGTC. The gene calls are TRBV6-1 and TRBJ2-7; 16 bases line up with TRBD2. The V and J ends lost 6 bases and 4 bases, in that order; junction bases with no gene match: 6. The CDR3 is 16 residues long. Germline CDR1 and CDR2: MNHNS and SASEGT.